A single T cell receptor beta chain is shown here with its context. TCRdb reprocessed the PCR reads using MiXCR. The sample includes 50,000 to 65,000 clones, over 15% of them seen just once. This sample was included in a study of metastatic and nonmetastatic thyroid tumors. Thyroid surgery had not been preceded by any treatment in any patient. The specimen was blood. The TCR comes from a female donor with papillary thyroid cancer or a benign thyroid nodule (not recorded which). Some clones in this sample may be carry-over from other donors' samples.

The CDR3 DNA is TGCAGTGCGATGACAGGGGACGGTGGGAATTCACCCCTCCACTTT. This codes for CSAMTGDGGNSPLHF. The genes are TRBV20-1 and TRBJ1-6, with TRBD1 matching over 8 bases. The J segment lost 7 bases and the V segment lost 6 bases, leaving 11 bases of the junction unmatched. The CDR3 spans 15 residues. The germline gives CDR1 DFQATT, CDR2 SNEGSKA (reference sequence).